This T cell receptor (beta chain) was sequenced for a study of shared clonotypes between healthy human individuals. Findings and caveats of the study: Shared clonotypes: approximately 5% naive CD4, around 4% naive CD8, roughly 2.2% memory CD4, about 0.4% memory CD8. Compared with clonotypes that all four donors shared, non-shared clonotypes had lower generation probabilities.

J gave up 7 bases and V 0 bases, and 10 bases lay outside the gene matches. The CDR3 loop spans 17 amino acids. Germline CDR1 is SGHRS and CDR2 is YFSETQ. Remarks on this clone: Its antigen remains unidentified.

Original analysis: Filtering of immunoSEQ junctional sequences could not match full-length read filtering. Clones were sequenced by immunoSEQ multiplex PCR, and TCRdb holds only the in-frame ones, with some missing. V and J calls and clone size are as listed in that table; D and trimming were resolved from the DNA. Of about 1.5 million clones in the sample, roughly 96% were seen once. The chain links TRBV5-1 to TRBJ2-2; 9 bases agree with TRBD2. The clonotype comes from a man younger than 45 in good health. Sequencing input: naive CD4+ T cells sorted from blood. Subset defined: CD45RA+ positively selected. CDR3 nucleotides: TGCGCCAGCAGCTTGGATGTTCGCGGGAGGGCCGGCGGGGAGCTGTTTTTT. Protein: CASSLDVRGRAGGELFF.